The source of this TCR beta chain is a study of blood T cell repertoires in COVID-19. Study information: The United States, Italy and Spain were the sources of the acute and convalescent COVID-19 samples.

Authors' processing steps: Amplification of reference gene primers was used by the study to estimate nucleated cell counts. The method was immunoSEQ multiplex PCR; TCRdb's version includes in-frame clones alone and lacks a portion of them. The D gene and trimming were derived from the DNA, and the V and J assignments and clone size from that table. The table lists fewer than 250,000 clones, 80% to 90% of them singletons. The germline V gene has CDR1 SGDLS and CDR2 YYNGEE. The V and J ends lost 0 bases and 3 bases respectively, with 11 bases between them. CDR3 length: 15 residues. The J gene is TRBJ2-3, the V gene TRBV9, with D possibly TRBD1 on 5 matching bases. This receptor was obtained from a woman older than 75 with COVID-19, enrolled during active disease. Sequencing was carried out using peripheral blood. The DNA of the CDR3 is TGTGCCAGCAGCGTAGTAGGGGAAGAGACAGATACGCAGTATTTT. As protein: CASSVVGEETDTQYF.